These 26 T cell receptor beta chains came from one sample sequenced in a study of technical replicates of blood from a few donors (dated by TCRdb to about 2017). The library was prepared using the immunoSEQ multiplex PCR assay. Imported from immuneACCESS, the table was reduced by TCRdb to in-frame sequences with V and J called. These copies leave out some clones; in studies compared against another copy, an unresolved V gene accounts for under half, and the cause of the remainder is not known. Within this sample are about 83,000 clones, with just over 90% of them counted one time only. Jointly, the top ten make up about 0.23% of the sample. The sequencing sample was made of T cells isolated from PBMCs. The receptor set was obtained from a human donor in good health.

The chain uses TRBV5-1 and TRBJ2-3; 11 positions match TRBD2. CDR3 length: 16 residues. Germline loops: CDR1 SGHRS, CDR2 YFSETQ. The junction had 9 bases not matched to a gene; V was cut back by 5 bases and J by 4 bases. CDR3 region: CASSRSSGGWPDTQYF. The CDR3, as DNA: TGCGCCAGCAGTCGATCTAGCGGGGGGTGGCCAGATACGCAGTATTTT.

The DNA of the CDR3 is TGTGCCAGCAGTCTTACACAGGGACCTTATGGCTACACCTTC. Protein sequence: CASSLTQGPYGYTF. J is TRBJ1-2 and V is TRBV6-5; tentatively, D is TRBD1 (6 bases). Germline V gives CDR1 MNHEY, CDR2 SVGAGI. CDR3 size: 14 residues. Trimming shortened V by 5 bases and J by 5 bases, and 15 bases separated the two germline ends.

The gene calls are TRBV2 and TRBJ2-6; 7 bases match TRBD1. Per the germline V gene, CDR1 is SNHLY and CDR2 is FYNNEI. The CDR3 totals 15 residues. Germline trimming cut 6 bases from V and 1 base from J; bases unmatched to any gene: 3. CDR3 nucleotide sequence: TGTGCCAGCAGGTCGGGACAGTCTGGGGCCAACGTCCTGACTTTC. Translated: CASRSGQSGANVLTF.

The chain couples TRBV5-1 to TRBJ2-2; 8 nucleotides align to TRBD1. The trim removed 1 base at V and 7 bases at J, leaving 6 bases unmatched. CDR3 size: 15 residues. Germline V gene sequence: CDR1 SGHRS, CDR2 YFSETQ. For the CDR3, the DNA is TGCGCCAGCAGCTTGACTGGACAGGGTATCGGGGAGCTGTTTTTT. Residues: CASSLTGQGIGELFF.

This clone came up once. The CDR3 DNA follows: TGTGCTAGTGGTCCCTACCCGAGCGAGCAGTACTTC. Amino acids: CASGPYPSEQYF. J is TRBJ2-7 and V is TRBV12-5; D gene unclear. V shed 5 bases and J shed 6 bases, with 11 bases lying between them. Germline V gene data show CDR1 as LGHNT and CDR2 as FRNRAP. The CDR3 extends over 12 amino acids.

The sample holds one count of this clone. The CDR3 nucleotides read TGCGCCAGTCGGGGTTCTAACACTGAAGCTTTCTTT. As protein: CASRGSNTEAFF. The rearrangement uses TRBV5-1 and TRBJ1-1; D remains unclear. Germline V gives CDR1 SGHRS, CDR2 YFSETQ. The germline V and J ends were trimmed by 8 bases and 2 bases, with 10 bases remaining between them. CDR3 length equals 12 residues.

The chain links TRBV11-3 to TRBJ1-6; possible D gene TRBD1, 6 bases. The CDR3 sequence is 16 residues long. CDR1 and CDR2 (germline): SGHNT, YENEEA. V gave up 4 bases and J gave up 7 bases, with 17 bases separating them. CDR3 residues: CASSSGGDRQNSPLHF. DNA of the CDR3: TGTGCCAGCAGCTCAGGAGGTGACAGGCAGAATTCACCCCTCCACTTT. The full variable domain, rest sourced from reference TRBV11-3 and TRBJ1-6, is EAGVVQSPRYKIIEKKQPVAFWCNPISGHNTLYWYLQNLGQGPELLIRYENEEAVDDSQLPKDRFSAERLKGVDSTLKIQPAELGDSAVYLCASSSGGDRQNSPLHFGNGTRLTVT.

This chain links TRBV13 with TRBJ2-1; TRBD2 agrees at 7 bases. J was trimmed by 7 bases and V by 2 bases; bases with no gene match: 11. The CDR3 sequence is 16 residues long. In germline, CDR1 is PRHDT, CDR2 FYEKMQ (reference sequence). In DNA form, the CDR3 reads TGTGCCAGCAGCTTATCCAGCGGGACCCCCTTGAATGAGCAGTTCTTC. Translation: CASSLSSGTPLNEQFF. Complete variable domain (other parts from reference TRBV13 and TRBJ2-1): AAGVIQSPRHLIKEKRETATLKCYPIPRHDTVYWYQQGPGQDPQFLISFYEKMQSDKGSIPDRFSAQQFSDYHSELNMSSLELGDSALYFCASSLSSGTPLNEQFFGPGTRLTVL.

The chain has TRBV2 and TRBJ2-7, with 9 nucleotides matching TRBD2. V dropped 6 bases and J dropped 2; count of bases not matched to a gene: 11. The CDR3 spans 16 residues. Germline V CDR1 and CDR2: SNHLY, FYNNEI. The CDR3 bases are TGTGCCAGCAGGGAAAGAGCGGGAGGAATAACCTACGAGCAGTACTTC. Translating it yields CASRERAGGITYEQYF.

Of note for this clone: Germline and junction disagree at one end, which may indicate a read error. This chain joins TRBV30 and TRBJ2-7; possibly TRBD1 for D (8 bases). Germline CDR1 and CDR2: GTSNPN and SVGIG (reference sequence). The CDR3 covers 12 residues. The CDR3 loop reads CAGRDRSYEQYF. The CDR3 DNA is TGTGCCGGGAGGGACAGGAGCTACGAGCAGTACTTC. Looking up the rest from reference TRBV30 and TRBJ2-7 gives the full variable domain: SQTIHQWPATLVQPVGSPLSLECTVEGTSNPNLYWYRQAAGRGLQLLFYSVGIGQISSEVPQNLSASRPQDRQFILSSKKLLLSDSGFYLCAGRDRSYEQYFGPGTRLTVT.

This clone showed up just once. V gene TRBV6-5 combines with J gene TRBJ1-4, with 7 bases matching TRBD1. CDR3 length: 16 amino acids. J lost 4 bases, V lost 2 bases, and 7 bases had no gene match. Germline V gene lookup returns CDR1 MNHEY and CDR2 SVGAGI. The CDR3 sequence: CASSYRGTANNEKLFF. The CDR3 region has the DNA TGTGCCAGCAGTTACCGCGGGACAGCAAATAATGAAAAACTGTTTTTT.

The chain joins TRBV9 to TRBJ2-2, with D possibly matching TRBD1 (6 bases). Germline CDR1 reads SGDLS; CDR2 reads YYNGEE. There are 16 residues in the CDR3. The germline V and J ends were trimmed by 3 bases and 5 bases, with 17 bases remaining between them. CDR3 sequence (DNA): TGTGCCAGCAGCGCCTATAAAGTTCAGGGGACCGGGGAGCTGTTTTTT. Translated: CASSAYKVQGTGELFF.

The chain combines TRBV7-9 with TRBJ2-1; D might be TRBD1 (5 bases). Trimming removed 5 bases at V and 4 bases at J, with 6 bases between. The CDR3 has 12 residues. Germline assignment: CDR1 SEHNR and CDR2 FQNEAQ (reference sequence). The CDR3 DNA reads TGTGCCAGCAGCGACAGTTACAATGAGCAGTTCTTC. It yields the protein CASSDSYNEQFF.

The chain is built from TRBV15 and TRBJ2-2; maybe TRBD1 (6 bases). This CDR3 is 16 amino acids long. V was cut by 3 bases and J by 5 bases, with 16 bases left in between. Looked up from germline, CDR1 is LNHNV and CDR2 is YYDKDF (reference sequence). This CDR3 reads CATSSHRDKETGELFF. CDR3 nucleotides: TGTGCCACCAGCAGCCACCGGGACAAAGAAACCGGGGAGCTGTTTTTT.

In this sample, this clone turned up once. The chain has TRBV21-1 and TRBJ2-1; the tabulated D call, TRBD1, remains unverified against the DNA. TRBV21-1 represents a pseudogene. The CDR3 runs to 14 residues. CDR3 residues: CASSQGSYPHEQFF. The CDR3 nucleotides read TGTGCCAGCAGCCAGGGGAGCTACCCTCATGAGCAGTTCTTC.

The chain uses TRBV19 and TRBJ2-7, with 9 nucleotides matching TRBD2. V shed 1 base and J 4 bases; nucleotides not matched to a gene: 5. The CDR3 is 15 amino acids. The V gene's germline CDR1 is LNHDA and CDR2 SQIVND (reference sequence). As DNA, the CDR3 is TGTGCCAGTAGTATAGGTAGCGGGAGTCTATACGAGCAGTACTTC. It is translated as CASSIGSGSLYEQYF.

This chain connects TRBV6-1 to TRBJ2-7, with 8 bases that match TRBD2. Germline CDR1 reads MNHNS; CDR2 reads SASEGT. V gave up 8 bases and J gave up 3 bases; unmatched junction bases: 6. The CDR3 has 13 amino acids. This CDR3 is CASGGGTIYEQYF. The CDR3 region has the DNA TGTGCCAGCGGCGGGGGGACTATCTACGAGCAGTACTTC.

V and J are TRBV4-1 and TRBJ1-2, with a weak D call TRBD1 (5 bases). The length of the CDR3 is 15 residues. The V gene's germline CDR1 is MGHRA and CDR2 YSYEKL. V was cut by 4 bases and J by 3 bases, with 15 bases left in between. The chain's CDR3 is CASSRGRGTDYGYTF. The CDR3 DNA follows: TGCGCCAGCAGCCGAGGTAGGGGCACAGACTATGGCTACACCTTC.

The gene calls are TRBV7-2 and TRBJ1-5; TRBD1 agrees at 9 bases. V gave up 3 bases and J gave up 6 bases; unmatched junction bases: 3. The CDR3 is 14 residues long. In germline, CDR1 is SGHTA, CDR2 FQGNSA. CDR3 coding DNA: TGTGCCAGCAGCTTCGGACAGGGGAGTCAGCCCCAGCATTTT. It is translated as CASSFGQGSQPQHF.

This rearrangement joins TRBV27 to TRBJ2-1; D remains unclear. Looked up from germline, CDR1 is MNHEY and CDR2 is SMNVEV (reference sequence). V was trimmed by 6 bases and J by 5 bases, leaving 23 bases between them. This CDR3 is built from 17 residues. CDR3 nucleotide sequence: TGTGCCAGCAGCTCCCCCGTAGTATTCTCGAGTCACAATGAGCAGTTCTTC. It specifies CASSSPVVFSSHNEQFF.

This clone was detected once. The chain has TRBV6-1 and TRBJ2-7; 7 positions match TRBD2. V was pared by 4 bases and J by 5 bases, with 11 bases of the junction left unmatched. This CDR3 comprises 15 residues. The V gene's germline CDR1 is MNHNS and CDR2 SASEGT. CDR3 loop: CASSVLRTRLDEQYF. The CDR3 nucleotides are TGTGCCAGCAGTGTACTAAGGACTAGGTTGGACGAGCAGTACTTC.

The chain employs TRBV6-1 and TRBJ2-1, with 8 bases matching TRBD1. Trimming removed 7 bases from V and 2 bases from J; junction bases left unmatched: 7. CDR1 is MNHNS, CDR2 SASEGT, per germline. The CDR3 runs to 15 residues. Here the CDR3 DNA reads TGTGCCAGCACTACGGGACAGGATCCCTACAATGAGCAGTTCTTC. Translation gives CASTTGQDPYNEQFF.

This clone was detected a few times. The genes are TRBV2 and TRBJ1-1; D gene unclear. The CDR3 is made up of 14 amino acids. V lost 6 bases and J lost 1, with 12 bases in between. Germline lookup yields CDR1 SNHLY and CDR2 FYNNEI. CDR3 nucleotides: TGTGCCAGCAGCGAACGGTCGGGGAACACTGAAGCTTTCTTT. Residues: CASSERSGNTEAFF.

The V gene is TRBV13, the J gene TRBJ2-2, with D tentatively TRBD2 (6 bases). Per the germline V gene, CDR1 is PRHDT and CDR2 is FYEKMQ (reference sequence). The germline V and J ends were trimmed by 3 bases and 1 base, with 9 bases remaining between them. This CDR3 has 15 amino acids. The CDR3 reads CASSFTSLNTGELFF. The CDR3, as DNA: TGTGCCAGCAGCTTCACTAGCCTGAACACCGGGGAGCTGTTTTTT.

CDR3 nucleotides: TGTGCCAGCAGTCAGACCTACGAGCAGTACTTC. Amino acids: CASSQTYEQYF. V is TRBV27 and J is TRBJ2-7, with D unclear. V lost 5 bases and J 2 bases, leaving 4 bases between the germline ends. This CDR3 has 11 residues. Germline V gene data show CDR1 as MNHEY and CDR2 as SMNVEV (reference sequence).

The count of this clone is one. V and J are TRBV7-9 and TRBJ1-1; possible D gene TRBD1, 6 bases. V lost 3 bases and J lost 2, with 19 bases in between. Germline CDR1 reads SEHNR; CDR2 reads FQNEAQ (reference sequence). The CDR3 has 17 amino acids. This chain's CDR3 is CASSFGGGHPDNTEAFF. CDR3 nucleotide sequence: TGTGCCAGCAGCTTTGGGGGCGGCCACCCTGACAACACTGAAGCTTTCTTT.